The clone carrying this T cell receptor beta chain was seen many times. Its antigen is as yet unknown. CDR1 and CDR2 (germline): SGHAT, FQDESV (reference sequence). CDR3 length equals 13 residues. The V end was cut by 11 bases, the J end by 0 bases, with 14 bases between. The data originate from a study of T cell repertoires in cytomegalovirus infection. Across the study: Public signatures in TCR beta pointed to CMV infection and matching HLA type. Study-level points and caveats: There were carriers of CMV plus the relevant HLA, and cumulative public TCR beta family frequency identified them. Across the ex vivo response, the dominant clonotypes were HLA-C-restricted CMV-specific TCR beta clonotypes.

From the reads, TCRdb called clonotypes with MiXCR, one entry per CDR3 protein. The profile shows around 440,000 distinct CDR3 sequences, over 9% of them singletons. The specimen was PBMCs. The sequence derives from a human donor in good health (CMV status not recorded). Some clones in this sample may be carry-over from other donors' samples. The chain carries TRBV11-1 and TRBJ2-7; D might be TRBD1 or TRBD2, each matching 6 bases. CDR3 loop: CASEGGYSYEQYF. The CDR3 bases are TGTGCCTCCGAGGGGGGATACTCCTACGAGCAGTACTTC. The full variable domain, rest sourced from reference TRBV11-1 and TRBJ2-7, is EAEVAQSPRYKITEKSQAVAFWCDPISGHATLYWYRQILGQGPELLVQFQDESVVDDSQLPKDRFSAERLKGVDSTLKIQPAELGDSAMYLCASEGGYSYEQYFGPGTRLTVT.